This TCR beta chain was profiled in a study of CD8 T cells in ankylosing spondylitis. General study results and limits: It appeared that ankylosing spondylitis blood was characterized by a TCR beta motif of roughly 8 highly homologous variants. Relatively rare in peripheral blood, disease-linked clones were also CD8+.

MiXCR, applied by TCRdb to the 5' RACE reads, yields one record per CDR3 protein. The profile covers about 750,000 distinct CDR3 sequences, with 15% to 20% appearing a single time and about a fifth taken by the ten largest. This clonotype was picked up a small number of times. The antigen is undetermined. In germline, CDR1 is DFQATT, CDR2 SNEGSKA (reference sequence). V lost 1 base and J lost 0; bases outside the gene matches: 10. This CDR3 comprises 19 residues. The V call is TRBV20-1, the J call TRBJ1-5, with 12 bases matching TRBD1. Sample: blood, either unsorted or a sorted T cell fraction (not recorded which). The TCR was taken from a male donor with ankylosing spondylitis. CDR3: CSARVSGTGGYDSNQPQHF. For the CDR3, the DNA is TGCAGTGCTAGAGTTTCCGGGACAGGGGGCTACGATAGCAATCAGCCCCAGCATTTT.